Listed below are T cell receptor beta chains from one sample, sequenced in a study of T cell responses to AZD1222 COVID-19 vaccine. The protocol was immunoSEQ multiplex PCR, while the TCRdb copy is restricted to in-frame clones and leaves out a portion. Of under 150,000 clones in the sample, approximately 91% were seen once. Sample: peripheral blood, taken on day 0 of AZD1222 vaccination. The receptors shown here come from an adult in good health. The CDR3 runs from the conserved cysteine through the conserved F or W. The D gene is left open where the match is weak.

v_call	j_call	d_call	cdr3_aa
TRBV5-6	TRBJ1-5	.	CASSRVSGGQPQHF
TRBV28	TRBJ1-2	TRBD1	CASSRTGAFYGYTF
TRBV5-1	TRBJ2-2	.	CASTDRPSTGELFF
TRBV28	TRBJ1-2	.	CASRLGGSANYGYTF
TRBV24-1	TRBJ2-7	.	CATSDPGRDEQYF
TRBV5-1	TRBJ1-1	TRBD1	CASATTGAGTEAFF
TRBV5-8	TRBJ1-2	.	CASSPAYGYTF
TRBV28	TRBJ2-4	TRBD2	CASSSGAGGRSKNIQYF
TRBV9	TRBJ2-7	TRBD2	CASSVGTSGIDEQYF
TRBV5-4	TRBJ1-3	TRBD1	CASSLGGQRSGNTIYF
TRBV5-6	TRBJ2-4	TRBD1	CASRRRDRAAKNIQYF
TRBV18	TRBJ2-3	TRBD2	CASSPPSGADTQYF
TRBV29-1	TRBJ1-2	.	CSVDGPHGDYGYTF
TRBV9	TRBJ2-7	.	CASSPGDSSSYEQYF
TRBV30	TRBJ1-5	.	CAWSVLGQPQHF
TRBV28	TRBJ2-1	TRBD1	CASRELDRGAYNEQFF
TRBV29-1	TRBJ1-2	.	CSVERGPGYGYTF
TRBV6-5	TRBJ1-3	TRBD1	CATRTGPLSGNTIYF
TRBV6-1	TRBJ1-4	.	CASSERWAGEKLFF
TRBV10-2	TRBJ2-1	TRBD2	CASRLAGGNNEQFF
TRBV6-5	TRBJ2-7	TRBD2	CASSRTSGSSYEQYF
TRBV29-1	TRBJ1-1	.	CSVAMDSNTEAFF
TRBV29-1	TRBJ1-1	.	CSTETGKTEAFF
TRBV6-6	TRBJ1-2	.	CATGRNYGYTF
TRBV11-2	TRBJ2-7	TRBD2	CASSPGLAGSYEQYF
TRBV11-3	TRBJ2-1	TRBD2	CASSPRLAGDNEQFF
TRBV30	TRBJ2-2	TRBD2	CAWSSAGGYGELFF
TRBV19	TRBJ1-5	.	CASSTIELQPQHF
TRBV19	TRBJ2-6	TRBD2	CASSALRASGPSGANVLTF
TRBV27	TRBJ2-1	.	CASLPLGADYNEQFF
TRBV30	TRBJ2-4	.	CAWSVYSTIKNIQYF
TRBV28	TRBJ2-7	.	CASTSSGILYEQYF
TRBV19	TRBJ1-2	.	CASSRDGYTF
TRBV28	TRBJ1-1	.	CASSLLNMNTEAFF
TRBV5-6	TRBJ1-6	TRBD1	CASSSEGAFHF